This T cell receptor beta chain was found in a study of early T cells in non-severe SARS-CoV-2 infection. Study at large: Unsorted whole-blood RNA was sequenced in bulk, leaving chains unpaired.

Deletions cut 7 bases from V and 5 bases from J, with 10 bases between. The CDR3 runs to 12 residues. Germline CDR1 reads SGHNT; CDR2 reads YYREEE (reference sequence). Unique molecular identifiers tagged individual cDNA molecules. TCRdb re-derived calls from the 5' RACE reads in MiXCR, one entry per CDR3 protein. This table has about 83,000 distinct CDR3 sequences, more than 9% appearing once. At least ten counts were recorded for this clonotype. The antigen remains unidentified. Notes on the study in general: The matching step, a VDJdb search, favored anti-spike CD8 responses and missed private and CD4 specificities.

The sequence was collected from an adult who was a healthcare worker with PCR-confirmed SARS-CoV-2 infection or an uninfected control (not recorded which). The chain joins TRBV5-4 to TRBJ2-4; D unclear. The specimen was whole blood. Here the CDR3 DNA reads TGTGCCAGCTCAGGTCGAGAAAACATTCAGTACTTC. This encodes CASSGRENIQYF.